The rows below give T cell receptor beta chains drawn from one sample of a study of T cell responses to AZD1222 COVID-19 vaccine. Repertoires were generated with immunoSEQ multiplex PCR, while TCRdb's copy carries only in-frame clones and drops some. The sample contains 130,000 or so clones, about nine tenths of which appear only once. This specimen consisted of peripheral blood, obtained on day 0 of AZD1222 vaccination. Receptor source: an adult in good health. The CDR3 runs from the conserved cysteine through the conserved F or W. A D gene is named only where the DNA matches it firmly. For some rows the clone size is stated as once, few or many, or as a class when expanded; others skip it.

CDR3 DNA | CDR3 protein | V gene | clone size | D gene | J gene
TGTGCCAGCAGCTTTTGGGCAGGGGGCCTTCCAACCTATGGCTACACCTTC | CASSFWAGGLPTYGYTF | TRBV11-2 | . | TRBD1 | TRBJ1-2
TGTGCTAGTGGTTTAGGGACCGGGACGGTTGATTTAGAGACCCAGTACTTC | CASGLGTGTVDLETQYF | TRBV12-5 | . | . | TRBJ2-5
TGTGCCACCAGGATGAATAGGAACCCCCTGGGCCGGGGAGGGAGAAACACTGAAGCTTTCTTT | CATRMNRNPLGRGGRNTEAFF | TRBV15 | . | . | TRBJ1-1
TGCGCCAGCAGCCAAGATTCCTCCGGAGTCTGGGCCCTCCACTTT | CASSQDSSGVWALHF | TRBV4-1 | . | . | TRBJ1-6
TGTGCCAGTGGATACAGGGCTACTAATGAAAAACTGTTTTTT | CASGYRATNEKLFF | TRBV19 | . | . | TRBJ1-4
TGTGCCAGCAGTTTACTCAGGGAAACTGAAGCTTTCTTT | CASSLLRETEAFF | TRBV28 | . | . | TRBJ1-1
TGCGCCAGCAGCTTGGGGTGGGACGGCCCCTATAATTCACCCCTCCACTTT | CASSLGWDGPYNSPLHF | TRBV5-1 | once | . | TRBJ1-6
TGCGCCAGCAGCTTGGGACTAGGTGACACCGGGGAGCTGTTTTTT | CASSLGLGDTGELFF | TRBV5-1 | . | . | TRBJ2-2
TGTGCCAGCAGTTCCGTGACAGTTGAAGCTTTCTTT | CASSSVTVEAFF | TRBV12-3/TRBV12-4 | once | . | TRBJ1-1
TGTGCCACCTCTAACCGGGACATCCTACATGAGCAGTTCTTC | CATSNRDILHEQFF | TRBV19 | . | . | TRBJ2-1
TGTGCCAGCAGTGAAGCGCTTCGAGGGACGGCGCCCCAGCATTTT | CASSEALRGTAPQHF | TRBV2 | . | . | TRBJ1-5
TGTGCTAGTGGGAGACAGGTAGAGACCCAGTACTTC | CASGRQVETQYF | TRBV12-5 | . | . | TRBJ2-5
TGTGCCAGCAAGTTTGACAGGGCTAACACTGAAGCTTTCTTT | CASKFDRANTEAFF | TRBV6-5 | . | TRBD1 | TRBJ1-1
TGTGCCAGCAGTTTGGACTATAACTATGGCTACACCTTC | CASSLDYNYGYTF | TRBV12-3/TRBV12-4 | . | . | TRBJ1-2
TGTGCCAGCAGACCCCCGGGACAGGGTAATGAAAAACTGTTTTTT | CASRPPGQGNEKLFF | TRBV7-2 | . | TRBD1 | TRBJ1-4
TGTGCCAGTAGTATCGCCCCCCGGGCCTACGAGCAGTACTTC | CASSIAPRAYEQYF | TRBV19 | . | . | TRBJ2-7
TGTGCCAGCAGGAAAGACGGAGGCAATCAGCCCCAGCATTTT | CASRKDGGNQPQHF | TRBV28 | . | . | TRBJ1-5
TGTGCCAGCAGTGACTTAACTAATGAAAAACTGTTTTTT | CASSDLTNEKLFF | TRBV2 | . | . | TRBJ1-4